The clone carrying this TCR beta chain has a count of ten or more. As yet, its antigen is unknown. As it was prepared, the TCRbeta library received unique molecular identifiers. A single record per CDR3 protein comes from TCRdb applying MiXCR to the PCR reads. The table includes hundreds of thousands of distinct CDR3 sequences, about a tenth detected once. Looked up from germline, CDR1 is SGHKS and CDR2 is YYEKEE (reference sequence). This CDR3 is built from 16 residues. V was pared by 0 bases and J by 1 base, with 4 bases of the junction left unmatched. This entry comes from a study of T-cell reconstitution after alpha-beta-depleted transplantation in children. Study-wide results and caveats: About two months after transplant, alpha-beta T cells reportedly came from several hundred expanded graft clones. The high TCRbeta diversity at day 60 in some patients came from surviving recipient T cells and thymic progenitors.

The sample in question was PBMCs, obtained before TCRalphabeta/CD19-depleted stem cell transplant. The chain has TRBV5-5 and TRBJ1-5, with 7 bases fitting TRBD1. This receptor was obtained from a child younger than two with acute myeloid leukemia, due to receive a stem cell transplant. The CDR3 reads CASSLGQGRSNQPQHF. DNA for the CDR3: TGTGCCAGCAGCTTGGGACAGGGAAGGAGCAATCAGCCCCAGCATTTT.